Described below is a single T cell receptor beta chain sequence and its context. This record comes from a study of blood T cell repertoires in COVID-19. Study as a whole: Nucleic acid was either cDNA or gDNA, and it came from T cells, B-cell-depleted T cells, or PBMCs.

Original methodology: Quantification of nucleated cells was approximated via reference gene primer amplification. Assay: immunoSEQ multiplex PCR; the TCRdb copy retains only in-frame clones and omits some. The DNA gave D and trimming, while V, J and clone size come from that table. Counted here are around 200,000 clones, 83% occurring once; the ten biggest clones make up about 2.3%. Looked up from germline, CDR1 is SGHDN and CDR2 is FVKESK. V lost 4 bases, J lost 2 bases, and 15 bases lay in between. The CDR3 contains 15 residues. This receptor was obtained from a woman in her forties with active or convalescent COVID-19. The sample taken for sequencing was peripheral blood. The rearrangement uses TRBV14 and TRBJ2-7, with a possible D match to TRBD2 (6 bases). CDR3 sequence: CASSPAGLKPYEQYF. The DNA of the CDR3 is TGTGCCAGCAGCCCTGCGGGGCTTAAACCCTACGAGCAGTACTTC. Filled out from reference TRBV14 and TRBJ2-7, the complete variable domain reads EAGVTQFPSHSVIEKGQTVTLRCDPISGHDNLYWYRRVMGKEIKFLLHFVKESKQDESGMPNNRFLAERTGGTYSTLKVQPAELEDSGVYFCASSPAGLKPYEQYFGPGTRLTVT.